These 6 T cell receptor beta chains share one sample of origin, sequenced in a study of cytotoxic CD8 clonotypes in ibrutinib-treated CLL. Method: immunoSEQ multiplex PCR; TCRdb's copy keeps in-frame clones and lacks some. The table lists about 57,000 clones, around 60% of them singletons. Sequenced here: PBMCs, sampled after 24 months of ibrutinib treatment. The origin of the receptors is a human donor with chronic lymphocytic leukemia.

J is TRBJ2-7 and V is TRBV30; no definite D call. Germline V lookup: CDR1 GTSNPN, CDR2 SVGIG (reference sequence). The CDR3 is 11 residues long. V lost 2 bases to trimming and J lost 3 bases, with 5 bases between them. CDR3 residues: CAWSTNYEQYF. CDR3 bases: TGTGCCTGGAGTACCAACTACGAGCAGTACTTC.

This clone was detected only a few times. For the CDR3, the DNA is TGCGCCAGCAGCTTGGGAGGTTCGGAGTACAATGAGCAGTTCTTC. It yields the protein CASSLGGSEYNEQFF. This chain joins TRBV5-1 and TRBJ2-1; D gene unclear. V was shortened by 0 bases and J by 4 bases, with 11 bases between the two germline ends. This CDR3 contains 15 residues. Germline V lookup: CDR1 SGHRS, CDR2 YFSETQ.

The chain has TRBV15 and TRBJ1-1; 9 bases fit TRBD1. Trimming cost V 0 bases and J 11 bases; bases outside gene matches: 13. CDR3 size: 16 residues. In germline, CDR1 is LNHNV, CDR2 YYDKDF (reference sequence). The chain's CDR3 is CATSRERTGVTYQAFF. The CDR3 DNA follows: TGTGCCACCAGCAGAGAGCGGACAGGGGTTACCTACCAGGCTTTCTTT.

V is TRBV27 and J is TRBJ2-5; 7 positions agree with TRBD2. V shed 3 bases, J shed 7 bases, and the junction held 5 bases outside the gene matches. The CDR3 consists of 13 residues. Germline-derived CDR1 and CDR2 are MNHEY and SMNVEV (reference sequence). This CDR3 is CASSFRTSMTQYF. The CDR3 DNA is TGTGCCAGCAGTTTCCGGACTAGTATGACCCAGTACTTC.

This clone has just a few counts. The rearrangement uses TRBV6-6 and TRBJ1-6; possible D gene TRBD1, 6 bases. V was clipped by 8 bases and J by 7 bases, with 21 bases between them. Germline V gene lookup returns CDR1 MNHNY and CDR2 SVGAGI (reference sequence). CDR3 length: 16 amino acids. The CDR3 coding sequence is TGTGCCAGCTGGGGACGGGTGACGGGACAAAATTCACCCCTCCACTTT. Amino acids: CASWGRVTGQNSPLHF.

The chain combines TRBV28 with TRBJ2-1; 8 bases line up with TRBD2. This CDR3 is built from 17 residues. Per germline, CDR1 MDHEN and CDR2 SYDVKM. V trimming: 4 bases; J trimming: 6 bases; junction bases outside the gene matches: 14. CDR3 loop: CASSSPPGRGDTNEQFF. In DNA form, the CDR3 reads TGTGCCAGCAGTTCCCCCCCCGGGCGGGGGGACACCAATGAGCAGTTCTTC.